The T cell receptor (beta chain) described here comes from a study of post-analysis software for immune sequencing data. Study-wide results and limits: Compared with controls, patients had more of about 5 TRBV segments, including TRBV5-6, TRBV5-1 and TRBV20-1. There was significantly lower normalized Chao1 diversity in multiple sclerosis patients than in controls.

Built from TCR beta cDNA, the libraries had unique molecular identifiers in them. The authors obtained approximately 460,000 cDNA molecules from roughly 1 to 10 million T cells. Using its own MiXCR run on the PCR reads, TCRdb lists one record per CDR3 protein. The data show just over 250,000 distinct CDR3 sequences, 35% to 40% seen once. CDR3 size: 13 residues. V gave up 3 bases and J gave up 2 bases; unmatched junction bases: 2. The V gene's germline CDR1 is DFQATT and CDR2 SNEGSKA (reference sequence). This clonotype was seen a few times. Its antigen is still unknown. The chain combines TRBV20-1 with TRBJ1-2; 8 bases agree with TRBD1. Sample: blood. This sequence originates from a girl under 18 with multiple sclerosis. The CDR3 DNA follows: TGCAGTGCTAGGGACAGGGTCAACTATGGCTACACCTTC. Protein product: CSARDRVNYGYTF.